This paragraph reports one T cell receptor (beta chain). Its specificity is unknown. This sample was taken from a study of human T cells and chemical hapten exposure. Whole-study findings and limits: There were significantly more large CDR3 similarity clusters among expanded TCRs than among controls. Expanded TCR counts at PT1 went up together with patch test score, a positive correlation.

The study's library attached unique molecular identifiers to single cDNA molecules. MiXCR was run by TCRdb on the RACE reads, yielding one entry per CDR3 protein. The profile shows some 90,000 distinct CDR3 sequences, 9.5% to 12% of them singletons. The CDR3 spans 15 residues. V lost 3 bases and J lost 6, with 16 bases in between. Germline V gene sequence: CDR1 MNHEY, CDR2 SMNVEV (reference sequence). The time point here: patch test 2, 6 weeks after DPC sensitization. Stated treatment: therapeutic diphenylcyclopropenone sensitization with weekly scalp DPC. This specimen consisted of whole blood, obtained in connection with sensitization to the hapten diphenylcyclopropenone (DPC). The sequence derives from a woman aged 40-49 years with alopecia areata. Some clones in this sample may be carry-over from other donors' samples. J is TRBJ2-3 and V is TRBV27; possibly TRBD2 for D (6 bases). The CDR3 DNA reads as TGTGCCAGCAGTTTTCCGGGAGCTCAGTTCGATACGCAGTATTTT. Protein product: CASSFPGAQFDTQYF.